This T cell receptor (beta chain) was obtained from a study of healthy donors' naive CD4 and CD8 T cells. Study results and limitations: Naive CD4+ and CD8+ cells reportedly differed in usage of most V and J genes.

With respect to this clonotype: Its antigen is unidentified.

This CDR3 spans 14 amino acids. CDR1 and CDR2 from the germline V gene are MNHNS and SASEGT. Between the trimmed V and J ends, which lost 10 bases and 1 base, there was a span of 17 bases. TCR libraries were built from around 0.45 ug of total RNA by linear amplification. Methods used by the authors: 5 healthy donors contributed 78,498 sequenced TCR alpha transcripts. Via MiXCR, TCRdb re-called the reads, giving one row per CDR3 protein. None of the V and J calls come from the authors' own analysis; TCRdb made them. The sample holds approximately 180,000 distinct CDR3 sequences; over 60% are singletons and the top ten take more than 2%.

Sample: naive CD4+ and CD8+ T cells sorted from blood, pooled from several donors. J is TRBJ2-7 and V is TRBV6-1; D is possibly TRBD1 (5 bases). This sequence originates from a pool of human donors in good health; the sample pools cells from several healthy donors. The CDR3 here is CATAENQGSYEQYF. The CDR3, as DNA: TGTGCCACAGCAGAGAATCAGGGTTCCTACGAGCAGTACTTC.